The source of this T cell receptor beta chain is a study of cytomegalovirus exposure and HLA in healthy donors. Whole-study findings and limits: In an earlier analysis, productive rearrangement rates for most beta V segments clustered near 87% or 30%. Further analysis, carried out later, found HLA-associated TCR beta chains more clonally expanded than equally common other chains.

Of note for this clone: Its antigen is undetermined.

PCR amplification relied on 60 Vbeta primers (plus 13 Jbeta primers). TCRdb's table, derived via immunoSEQ multiplex PCR, lists solely in-frame clones and lacks some. The top ten clones hold approximately 0.69% of a sample with fewer than 200,000 clones, 65% to 80% of them seen once. This TCR was sampled from a middle-aged woman in good health and CMV-seronegative. The specimen was PBMCs.

The CDR3 reads CASSSVQGAKADTQYF. CDR3 DNA: TGTGCCAGCAGTTCCGTACAGGGGGCGAAGGCAGATACGCAGTATTTT. This chain uses TRBV28 with TRBJ2-3, with 9 bases that match TRBD1. The V and J ends lost 4 bases and 4 bases, in that order; junction bases with no gene match: 9. This CDR3 has 16 residues. Per the germline V gene, CDR1 is MDHEN and CDR2 is SYDVKM.